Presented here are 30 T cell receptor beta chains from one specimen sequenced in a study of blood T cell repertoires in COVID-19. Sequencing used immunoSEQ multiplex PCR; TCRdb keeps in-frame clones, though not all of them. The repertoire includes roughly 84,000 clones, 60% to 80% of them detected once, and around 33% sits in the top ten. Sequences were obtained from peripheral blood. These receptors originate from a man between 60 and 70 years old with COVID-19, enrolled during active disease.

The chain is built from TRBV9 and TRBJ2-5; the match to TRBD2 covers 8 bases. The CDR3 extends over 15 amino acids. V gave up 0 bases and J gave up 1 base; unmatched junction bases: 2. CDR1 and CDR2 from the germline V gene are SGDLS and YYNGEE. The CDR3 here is CASSVAGGRQETQYF. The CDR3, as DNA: TGTGCCAGCAGCGTAGCGGGGGGGCGCCAAGAGACCCAGTACTTC.

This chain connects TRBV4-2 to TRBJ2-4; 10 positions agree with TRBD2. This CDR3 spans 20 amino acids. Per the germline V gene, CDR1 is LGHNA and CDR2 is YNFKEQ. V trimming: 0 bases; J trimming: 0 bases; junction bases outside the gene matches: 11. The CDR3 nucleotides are TGTGCCAGCAGCCAAGAGAAGCTAGCGGGAGCAGGGGCAGCCAAAAACATTCAGTACTTC. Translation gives CASSQEKLAGAGAAKNIQYF.

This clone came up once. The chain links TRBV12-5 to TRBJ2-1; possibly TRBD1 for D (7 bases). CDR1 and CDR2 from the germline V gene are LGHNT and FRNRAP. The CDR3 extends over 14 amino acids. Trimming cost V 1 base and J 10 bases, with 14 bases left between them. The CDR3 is CASGLGLTGREQFF. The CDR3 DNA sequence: TGTGCTAGTGGTTTGGGCCTGACAGGGAGGGAGCAGTTCTTC.

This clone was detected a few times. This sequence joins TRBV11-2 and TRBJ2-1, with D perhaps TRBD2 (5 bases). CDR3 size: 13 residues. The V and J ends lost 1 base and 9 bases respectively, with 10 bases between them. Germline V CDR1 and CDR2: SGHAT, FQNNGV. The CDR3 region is CASSLGTFGEQFF. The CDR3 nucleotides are TGTGCCAGCAGCTTAGGGACTTTTGGTGAGCAGTTCTTC.

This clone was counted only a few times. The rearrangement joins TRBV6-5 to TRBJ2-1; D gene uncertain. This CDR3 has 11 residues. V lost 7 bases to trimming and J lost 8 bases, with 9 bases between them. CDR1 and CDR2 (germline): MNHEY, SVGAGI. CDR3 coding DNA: TGTGCCAGCACGGCTCAGGATGAGCAGTTCTTC. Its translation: CASTAQDEQFF.

In DNA, the CDR3 is TGTGCCAGCACCCCGGGGACTAGCGGGAGGGCAGAGACCCAGTACTTC. This sequence encodes CASTPGTSGRAETQYF. V is TRBV6-2 or TRBV6-3 and J is TRBJ2-5; 16 bases fit TRBD2. Germline loops: CDR1 MNHEY, CDR2 SVGEGT. This CDR3 region has 16 residues. J was trimmed by 4 bases and V by 7 bases; bases with no gene match: 6.

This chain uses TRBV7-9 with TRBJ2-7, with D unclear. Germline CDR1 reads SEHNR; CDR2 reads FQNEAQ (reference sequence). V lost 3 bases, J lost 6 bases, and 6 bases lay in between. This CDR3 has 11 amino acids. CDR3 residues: CASSFLSEQYF. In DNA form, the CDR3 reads TGTGCCAGCAGCTTCTTATCCGAGCAGTACTTC.

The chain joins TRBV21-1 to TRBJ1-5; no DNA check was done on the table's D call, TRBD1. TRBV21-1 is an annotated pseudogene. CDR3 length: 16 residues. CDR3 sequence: CASRQKDREGSQPQHF. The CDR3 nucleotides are TGTGCCAGCAGGCAGAAGGACAGGGAAGGGAGTCAGCCCCAGCATTTT.

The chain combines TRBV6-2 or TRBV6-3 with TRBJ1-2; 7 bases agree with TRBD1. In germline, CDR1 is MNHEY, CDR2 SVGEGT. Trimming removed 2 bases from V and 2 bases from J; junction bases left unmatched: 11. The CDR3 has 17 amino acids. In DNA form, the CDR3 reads TGTGCCAGCAGTTACATTCAGGGCAGGGGGAACAACTATGGCTACACCTTC. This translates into CASSYIQGRGNNYGYTF.

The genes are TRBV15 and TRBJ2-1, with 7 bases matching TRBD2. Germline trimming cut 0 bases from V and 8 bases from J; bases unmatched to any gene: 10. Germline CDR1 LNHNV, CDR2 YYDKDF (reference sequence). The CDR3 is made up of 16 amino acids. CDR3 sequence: CATSRDQPSGIHEQFF. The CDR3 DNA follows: TGTGCCACCAGCAGAGATCAGCCTAGCGGAATACATGAGCAGTTCTTC.

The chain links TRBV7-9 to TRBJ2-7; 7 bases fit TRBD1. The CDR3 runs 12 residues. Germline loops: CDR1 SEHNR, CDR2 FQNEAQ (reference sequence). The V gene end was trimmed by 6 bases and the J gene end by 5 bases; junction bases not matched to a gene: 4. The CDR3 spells CASSWGTDEQYF. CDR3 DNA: TGTGCCAGCAGTTGGGGGACAGACGAGCAGTACTTC.

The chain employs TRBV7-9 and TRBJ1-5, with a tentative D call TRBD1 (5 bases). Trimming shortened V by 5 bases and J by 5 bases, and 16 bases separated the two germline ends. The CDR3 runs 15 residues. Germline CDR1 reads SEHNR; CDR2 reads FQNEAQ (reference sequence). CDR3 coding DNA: TGTGCCAGCAGCCCGTGGGGGGGATCGGATCAGCCCCAGCATTTT. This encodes CASSPWGGSDQPQHF.

CDR3 sequence (DNA): TGCGCCAGCAGCATGAATCCGGGACAGGGGGGTCTTTTAGGTGGCTACACCTTC. Encoded protein: CASSMNPGQGGLLGGYTF. V is TRBV5-1 and J is TRBJ1-2, with 11 nucleotides matching TRBD1. The CDR3 is 18 amino acids. V was pared by 4 bases and J by 7 bases, with 18 bases of the junction left unmatched. Germline values: CDR1 SGHRS, CDR2 YFSETQ.

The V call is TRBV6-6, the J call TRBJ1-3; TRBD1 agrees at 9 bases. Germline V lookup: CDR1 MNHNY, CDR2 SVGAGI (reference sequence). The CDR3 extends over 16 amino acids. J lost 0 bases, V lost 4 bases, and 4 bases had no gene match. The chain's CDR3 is CASSLTGGNSGNTIYF. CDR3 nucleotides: TGTGCCAGCAGTTTGACAGGGGGTAACTCTGGAAACACCATATATTTT.

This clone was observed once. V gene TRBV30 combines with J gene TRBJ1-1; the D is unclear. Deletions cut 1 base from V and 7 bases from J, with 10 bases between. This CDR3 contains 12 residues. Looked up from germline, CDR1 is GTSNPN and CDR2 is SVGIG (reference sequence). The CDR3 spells CAWSARGLEAFF. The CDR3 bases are TGTGCCTGGAGTGCCCGAGGACTTGAAGCTTTCTTT.

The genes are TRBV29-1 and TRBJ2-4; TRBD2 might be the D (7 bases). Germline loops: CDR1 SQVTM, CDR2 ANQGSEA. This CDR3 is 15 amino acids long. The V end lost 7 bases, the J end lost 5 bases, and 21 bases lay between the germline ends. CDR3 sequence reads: CSGVGEGGSENIQYF. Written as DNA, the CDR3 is TGCAGCGGCGTTGGGGAGGGGGGGTCTGAAAACATTCAGTACTTC. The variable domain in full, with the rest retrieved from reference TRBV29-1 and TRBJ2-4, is SAVISQKPSRDICQRGTSLTIQCQVDSQVTMMFWYRQQPGQSLTLIATANQGSEATYESGFVIDKFPISRPNLTFSTLTVSNMSPEDSSIYLCSGVGEGGSENIQYFGAGTRLSVL.

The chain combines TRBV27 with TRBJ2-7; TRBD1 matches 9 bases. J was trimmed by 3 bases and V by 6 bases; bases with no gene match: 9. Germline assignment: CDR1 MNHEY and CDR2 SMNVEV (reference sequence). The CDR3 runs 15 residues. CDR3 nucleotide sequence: TGTGCCAGCAGAAAACTACAGGGGGCGGTCTACGAGCAGTACTTC. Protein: CASRKLQGAVYEQYF.

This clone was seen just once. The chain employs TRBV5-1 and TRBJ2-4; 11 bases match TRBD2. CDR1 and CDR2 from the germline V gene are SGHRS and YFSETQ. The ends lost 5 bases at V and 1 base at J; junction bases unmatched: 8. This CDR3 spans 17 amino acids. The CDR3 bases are TGCGCCAGCAGAACTAGCGGGAGCCCCGGGGCCAAAAACATTCAGTACTTC. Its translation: CASRTSGSPGAKNIQYF. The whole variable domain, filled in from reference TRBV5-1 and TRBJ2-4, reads KAGVTQTPRYLIKTRGQQVTLSCSPISGHRSVSWYQQTPGQGLQFLFEYFSETQRNKGNFPGRFSGRQFSNSRSEMNVSTLELGDSALYLCASRTSGSPGAKNIQYFGAGTRLSVL.

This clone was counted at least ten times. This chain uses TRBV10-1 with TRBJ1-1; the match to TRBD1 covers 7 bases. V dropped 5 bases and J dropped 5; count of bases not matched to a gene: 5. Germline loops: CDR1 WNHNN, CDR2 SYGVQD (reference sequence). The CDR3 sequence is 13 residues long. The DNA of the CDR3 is TGCGCCAGCAGTACAGGGGCGAGGACTGAAGCTTTCTTT. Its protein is CASSTGARTEAFF.

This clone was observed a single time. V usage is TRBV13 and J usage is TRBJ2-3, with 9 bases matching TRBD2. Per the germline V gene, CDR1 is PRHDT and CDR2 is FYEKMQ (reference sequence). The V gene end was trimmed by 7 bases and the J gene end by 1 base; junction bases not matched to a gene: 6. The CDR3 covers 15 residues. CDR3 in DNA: TGTGCCAGCAAAATGGTAGCGGGGGGCACAGATACGCAGTATTTT. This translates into CASKMVAGGTDTQYF.

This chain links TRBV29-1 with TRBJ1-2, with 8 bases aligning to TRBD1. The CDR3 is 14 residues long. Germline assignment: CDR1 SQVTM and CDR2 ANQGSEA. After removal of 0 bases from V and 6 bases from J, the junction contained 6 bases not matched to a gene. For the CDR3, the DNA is TGCAGCGTTGAAGATAGGACAGGGCGTCATGGCTACACCTTC. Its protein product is CSVEDRTGRHGYTF. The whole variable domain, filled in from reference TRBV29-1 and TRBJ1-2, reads SAVISQKPSRDICQRGTSLTIQCQVDSQVTMMFWYRQQPGQSLTLIATANQGSEATYESGFVIDKFPISRPNLTFSTLTVSNMSPEDSSIYLCSVEDRTGRHGYTFGSGTRLTVV.

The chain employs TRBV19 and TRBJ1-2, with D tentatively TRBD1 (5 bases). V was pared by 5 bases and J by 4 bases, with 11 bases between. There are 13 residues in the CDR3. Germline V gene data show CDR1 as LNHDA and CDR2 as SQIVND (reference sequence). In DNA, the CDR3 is TGTGCCAGTAGTCAGGGTCAGGCCTATGGCTACACCTTC. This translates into CASSQGQAYGYTF.

CDR3 region: CASSPGTEKNTEAFF. The CDR3 coding sequence is TGCGCCAGCAGCCCAGGGACAGAGAAGAACACTGAAGCTTTCTTT. This chain links TRBV5-1 with TRBJ1-1; the match to TRBD1 covers 7 bases. The CDR3 is 15 amino acids. Germline values: CDR1 SGHRS, CDR2 YFSETQ. J was trimmed by 1 base and V by 4 bases; bases with no gene match: 7. The entire variable domain, with the rest obtained from reference TRBV5-1 and TRBJ1-1, is as follows: KAGVTQTPRYLIKTRGQQVTLSCSPISGHRSVSWYQQTPGQGLQFLFEYFSETQRNKGNFPGRFSGRQFSNSRSEMNVSTLELGDSALYLCASSPGTEKNTEAFFGQGTRLTVV.

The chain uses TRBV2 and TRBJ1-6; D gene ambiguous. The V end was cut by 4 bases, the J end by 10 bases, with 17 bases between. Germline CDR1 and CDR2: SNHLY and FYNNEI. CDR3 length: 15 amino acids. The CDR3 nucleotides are TGTGCCAGCAGTGGGAGTGGAAGGGAGAGGTCACCCCTCCACTTT. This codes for CASSGSGRERSPLHF.

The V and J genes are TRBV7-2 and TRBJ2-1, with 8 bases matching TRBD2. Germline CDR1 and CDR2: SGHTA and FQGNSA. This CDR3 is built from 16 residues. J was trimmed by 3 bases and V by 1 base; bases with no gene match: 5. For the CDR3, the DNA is TGTGCCAGCAGCTTAGTTCGGGGGGGGCACTACAATGAGCAGTTCTTC. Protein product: CASSLVRGGHYNEQFF.

The CDR3 nucleotides read TGTGCCAGCAGCCAAGGAGAGGGCGCCCGCCCGACTACGGGGCAGTACTTC. Residues: CASSQGEGARPTTGQYF. J is TRBJ2-7 and V is TRBV4-2; possibly TRBD2 for D (5 bases). Trimming shortened V by 1 base and J by 9 bases, and 25 bases separated the two germline ends. The CDR3 is 17 residues long. CDR1 LGHNA and CDR2 YNFKEQ come from the germline V gene.

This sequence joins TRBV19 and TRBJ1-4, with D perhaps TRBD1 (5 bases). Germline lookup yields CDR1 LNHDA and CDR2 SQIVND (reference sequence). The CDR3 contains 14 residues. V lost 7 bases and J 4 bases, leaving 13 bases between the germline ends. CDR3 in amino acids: CASKDSPGNEKLFF. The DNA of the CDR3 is TGTGCCAGTAAAGACAGTCCGGGTAATGAAAAACTGTTTTTT.

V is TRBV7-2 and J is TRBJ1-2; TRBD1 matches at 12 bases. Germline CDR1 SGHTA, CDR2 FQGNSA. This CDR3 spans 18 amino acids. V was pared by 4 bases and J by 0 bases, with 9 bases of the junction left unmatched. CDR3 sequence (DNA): TGTGCCAGCAGCTCGGGACAGGGGGCCTCATTAGCTAACTATGGCTACACCTTC. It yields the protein CASSSGQGASLANYGYTF.

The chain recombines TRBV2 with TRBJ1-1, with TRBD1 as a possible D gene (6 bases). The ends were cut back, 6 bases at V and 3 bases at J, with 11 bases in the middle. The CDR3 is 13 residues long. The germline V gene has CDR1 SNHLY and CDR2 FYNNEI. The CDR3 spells CASSAQGYTEAFF. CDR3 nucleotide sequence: TGTGCCAGCAGCGCCCAGGGGTACACTGAAGCTTTCTTT.

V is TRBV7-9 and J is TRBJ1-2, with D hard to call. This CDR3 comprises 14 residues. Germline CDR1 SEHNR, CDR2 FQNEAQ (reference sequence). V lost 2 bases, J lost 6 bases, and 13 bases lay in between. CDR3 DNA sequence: TGTGCCAGCAGCTTACATGGCGGTGAGGATGGCTACACCTTC. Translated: CASSLHGGEDGYTF.